The rows below give T cell receptor beta chains drawn from one sample of a study of STAT3 mutations in large granular lymphocyte leukemia. Data came from immunoSEQ multiplex PCR; TCRdb stores just in-frame clones and leaves some out. Found here are about 10,000 clones, roughly nine tenths of them singletons; the top ten hold around a quarter. Sequencing was carried out using peripheral blood mononuclear cells. These receptors all stem from a man aged 55-75 years with T-cell large granular lymphocyte leukemia. Some clones in this sample may be carry-over from other donors' samples. Each CDR3 is given with its conserved first and last residue. D genes are given only for firm matches. Expanded clones are given a class, and other clones once, few, many or no size at all.

d_gene: .; abundance: .; j_gene: TRBJ1-5; v_gene: TRBV5-1; CDR3nt: TGCGCCAGCAGCTTGGGAAGCAATCAGCCCCAGCATTTT; CDR3aa: CASSLGSNQPQHF
d_gene: TRBD1; abundance: once; j_gene: TRBJ2-1; v_gene: TRBV27; CDR3nt: TGTGCCAGCAGTTTCGACAGGGGGGGCTCCTACAATGAGCAGTTCTTC; CDR3aa: CASSFDRGGSYNEQFF
d_gene: .; abundance: .; j_gene: TRBJ2-2; v_gene: TRBV2; CDR3nt: TGTGCCAGCAGTGCTCTGGAAGCAGACACCGGGGAGCTGTTTTTT; CDR3aa: CASSALEADTGELFF
d_gene: TRBD2; abundance: .; j_gene: TRBJ2-7; v_gene: TRBV4-3; CDR3nt: TGCGCCAGCAGCCTCGAAAGGGCCAGCGGGAGGCCATACGAGCAGTACTTC; CDR3aa: CASSLERASGRPYEQYF
d_gene: TRBD2; abundance: .; j_gene: TRBJ2-7; v_gene: TRBV6-6; CDR3nt: TGTGCCAGCAGTTACGGCCGGGGAGGGATTTTAGGAGAGCAGTACTTC; CDR3aa: CASSYGRGGILGEQYF
d_gene: .; abundance: .; j_gene: TRBJ2-6; v_gene: TRBV7-6; CDR3nt: TGTGCCAGCAGCCGGGGTCCAGGGGTTTTAGGTGGGGCCAACGTCCTGACTTTC; CDR3aa: CASSRGPGVLGGANVLTF
d_gene: TRBD1; abundance: .; j_gene: TRBJ1-1; v_gene: TRBV5-1; CDR3nt: TGCGCCAGCAGCCCAGGGGGGTGGGACACTGAAGCTTTCTTT; CDR3aa: CASSPGGWDTEAFF
d_gene: TRBD2; abundance: once; j_gene: TRBJ2-2; v_gene: TRBV5-4; CDR3nt: TGTGCCAGCAGCTTGGGGCAGGCTAGCGGGAGTTTGGGCGGGGAGCTGTTTTTT; CDR3aa: CASSLGQASGSLGGELFF
d_gene: .; abundance: .; j_gene: TRBJ1-5; v_gene: TRBV7-2; CDR3nt: TGTGCCAGCAGCTTAGGGGGGCACAGGGCTGGCAATCAGCCCCAGCATTTT; CDR3aa: CASSLGGHRAGNQPQHF
d_gene: .; abundance: .; j_gene: TRBJ2-7; v_gene: TRBV29-1; CDR3nt: TGCAGCGTTGTATCGGACAGCCCCTACTACGAGCAGTACTTC; CDR3aa: CSVVSDSPYYEQYF
d_gene: .; abundance: .; j_gene: TRBJ1-3; v_gene: TRBV13; CDR3nt: TGTGCCAGCAGCTATACAACAGGGTGGGGATTGGGAAACACCATATATTTT; CDR3aa: CASSYTTGWGLGNTIYF
d_gene: .; abundance: .; j_gene: TRBJ2-1; v_gene: TRBV5-1; CDR3nt: TGCGCCAGCAGCTTGGGACAGGCTAGCTCCTACAATGAGCAGTTCTTC; CDR3aa: CASSLGQASSYNEQFF
d_gene: .; abundance: .; j_gene: TRBJ2-6; v_gene: TRBV7-2; CDR3nt: TGTGCCAGCAGCTTAGGTCCTCACGGGGCCAACGTCCTGACTTTC; CDR3aa: CASSLGPHGANVLTF
d_gene: .; abundance: .; j_gene: TRBJ2-1; v_gene: TRBV30; CDR3nt: TGTGCCTGGAGTCCTCGTGACAATGAGCAGTTCTTC; CDR3aa: CAWSPRDNEQFF
d_gene: TRBD1; abundance: .; j_gene: TRBJ2-3; v_gene: TRBV7-2; CDR3nt: TGTGCCAGCAGCTTAGCGGGGACAGGTGATACGCAGTATTTT; CDR3aa: CASSLAGTGDTQYF
d_gene: .; abundance: .; j_gene: TRBJ2-4; v_gene: TRBV7-8; CDR3nt: TGTGCCAGCAGCTTACGCGCAGGGGCGAACATTCAGTACTTC; CDR3aa: CASSLRAGANIQYF
d_gene: .; abundance: .; j_gene: TRBJ2-2; v_gene: TRBV18; CDR3nt: TGTGCCAGCTCACCGACTACCGGGACCCCACCGCGCGGGGAGCTGTTTTTT; CDR3aa: CASSPTTGTPPRGELFF
d_gene: TRBD1; abundance: .; j_gene: TRBJ2-7; v_gene: TRBV18; CDR3nt: TGTGCCAGCTCACCACGACAGGGGGAGCAGTACTTC; CDR3aa: CASSPRQGEQYF
d_gene: .; abundance: .; j_gene: TRBJ2-3; v_gene: TRBV2; CDR3nt: TGTGCCAGCAGCCTTGTTTGGAGCACAGATACGCAGTATTTT; CDR3aa: CASSLVWSTDTQYF
d_gene: TRBD2; abundance: .; j_gene: TRBJ2-7; v_gene: TRBV9; CDR3nt: TGTGCCAGCAGCCCCCGTATAGCGGGAGACCACGAGCAGTACTTC; CDR3aa: CASSPRIAGDHEQYF
d_gene: TRBD2; abundance: .; j_gene: TRBJ2-7; v_gene: TRBV7-6; CDR3nt: TGTGCCAGCAGCCACCCCCGGGGGAGGGGACTCTCCTACGAGCAGTACTTC; CDR3aa: CASSHPRGRGLSYEQYF
d_gene: .; abundance: .; j_gene: TRBJ1-5; v_gene: TRBV9; CDR3nt: TGTGCCAGCAGCTTGGGGGCCAATCAGCCCCAGCATTTT; CDR3aa: CASSLGANQPQHF